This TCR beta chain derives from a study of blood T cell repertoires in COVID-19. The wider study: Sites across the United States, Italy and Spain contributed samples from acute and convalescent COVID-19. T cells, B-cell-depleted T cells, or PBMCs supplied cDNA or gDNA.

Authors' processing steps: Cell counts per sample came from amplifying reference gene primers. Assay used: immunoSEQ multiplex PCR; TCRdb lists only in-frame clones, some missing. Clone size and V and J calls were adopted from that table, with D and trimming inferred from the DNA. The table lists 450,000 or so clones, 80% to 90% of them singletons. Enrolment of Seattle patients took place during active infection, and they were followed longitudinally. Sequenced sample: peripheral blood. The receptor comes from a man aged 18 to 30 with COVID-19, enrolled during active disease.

CDR3 sequence reads: CASNEGGDEKLFF. The CDR3 region has the DNA TGTGCCAGCAATGAGGGCGGCGATGAAAAACTGTTTTTT. V usage is TRBV7-9 and J usage is TRBJ1-4; the D is unclear. V lost 7 bases to trimming and J lost 6 bases, with 12 bases between them. The CDR3 sequence is 13 residues long. In germline, CDR1 is SEHNR, CDR2 FQNEAQ (reference sequence).